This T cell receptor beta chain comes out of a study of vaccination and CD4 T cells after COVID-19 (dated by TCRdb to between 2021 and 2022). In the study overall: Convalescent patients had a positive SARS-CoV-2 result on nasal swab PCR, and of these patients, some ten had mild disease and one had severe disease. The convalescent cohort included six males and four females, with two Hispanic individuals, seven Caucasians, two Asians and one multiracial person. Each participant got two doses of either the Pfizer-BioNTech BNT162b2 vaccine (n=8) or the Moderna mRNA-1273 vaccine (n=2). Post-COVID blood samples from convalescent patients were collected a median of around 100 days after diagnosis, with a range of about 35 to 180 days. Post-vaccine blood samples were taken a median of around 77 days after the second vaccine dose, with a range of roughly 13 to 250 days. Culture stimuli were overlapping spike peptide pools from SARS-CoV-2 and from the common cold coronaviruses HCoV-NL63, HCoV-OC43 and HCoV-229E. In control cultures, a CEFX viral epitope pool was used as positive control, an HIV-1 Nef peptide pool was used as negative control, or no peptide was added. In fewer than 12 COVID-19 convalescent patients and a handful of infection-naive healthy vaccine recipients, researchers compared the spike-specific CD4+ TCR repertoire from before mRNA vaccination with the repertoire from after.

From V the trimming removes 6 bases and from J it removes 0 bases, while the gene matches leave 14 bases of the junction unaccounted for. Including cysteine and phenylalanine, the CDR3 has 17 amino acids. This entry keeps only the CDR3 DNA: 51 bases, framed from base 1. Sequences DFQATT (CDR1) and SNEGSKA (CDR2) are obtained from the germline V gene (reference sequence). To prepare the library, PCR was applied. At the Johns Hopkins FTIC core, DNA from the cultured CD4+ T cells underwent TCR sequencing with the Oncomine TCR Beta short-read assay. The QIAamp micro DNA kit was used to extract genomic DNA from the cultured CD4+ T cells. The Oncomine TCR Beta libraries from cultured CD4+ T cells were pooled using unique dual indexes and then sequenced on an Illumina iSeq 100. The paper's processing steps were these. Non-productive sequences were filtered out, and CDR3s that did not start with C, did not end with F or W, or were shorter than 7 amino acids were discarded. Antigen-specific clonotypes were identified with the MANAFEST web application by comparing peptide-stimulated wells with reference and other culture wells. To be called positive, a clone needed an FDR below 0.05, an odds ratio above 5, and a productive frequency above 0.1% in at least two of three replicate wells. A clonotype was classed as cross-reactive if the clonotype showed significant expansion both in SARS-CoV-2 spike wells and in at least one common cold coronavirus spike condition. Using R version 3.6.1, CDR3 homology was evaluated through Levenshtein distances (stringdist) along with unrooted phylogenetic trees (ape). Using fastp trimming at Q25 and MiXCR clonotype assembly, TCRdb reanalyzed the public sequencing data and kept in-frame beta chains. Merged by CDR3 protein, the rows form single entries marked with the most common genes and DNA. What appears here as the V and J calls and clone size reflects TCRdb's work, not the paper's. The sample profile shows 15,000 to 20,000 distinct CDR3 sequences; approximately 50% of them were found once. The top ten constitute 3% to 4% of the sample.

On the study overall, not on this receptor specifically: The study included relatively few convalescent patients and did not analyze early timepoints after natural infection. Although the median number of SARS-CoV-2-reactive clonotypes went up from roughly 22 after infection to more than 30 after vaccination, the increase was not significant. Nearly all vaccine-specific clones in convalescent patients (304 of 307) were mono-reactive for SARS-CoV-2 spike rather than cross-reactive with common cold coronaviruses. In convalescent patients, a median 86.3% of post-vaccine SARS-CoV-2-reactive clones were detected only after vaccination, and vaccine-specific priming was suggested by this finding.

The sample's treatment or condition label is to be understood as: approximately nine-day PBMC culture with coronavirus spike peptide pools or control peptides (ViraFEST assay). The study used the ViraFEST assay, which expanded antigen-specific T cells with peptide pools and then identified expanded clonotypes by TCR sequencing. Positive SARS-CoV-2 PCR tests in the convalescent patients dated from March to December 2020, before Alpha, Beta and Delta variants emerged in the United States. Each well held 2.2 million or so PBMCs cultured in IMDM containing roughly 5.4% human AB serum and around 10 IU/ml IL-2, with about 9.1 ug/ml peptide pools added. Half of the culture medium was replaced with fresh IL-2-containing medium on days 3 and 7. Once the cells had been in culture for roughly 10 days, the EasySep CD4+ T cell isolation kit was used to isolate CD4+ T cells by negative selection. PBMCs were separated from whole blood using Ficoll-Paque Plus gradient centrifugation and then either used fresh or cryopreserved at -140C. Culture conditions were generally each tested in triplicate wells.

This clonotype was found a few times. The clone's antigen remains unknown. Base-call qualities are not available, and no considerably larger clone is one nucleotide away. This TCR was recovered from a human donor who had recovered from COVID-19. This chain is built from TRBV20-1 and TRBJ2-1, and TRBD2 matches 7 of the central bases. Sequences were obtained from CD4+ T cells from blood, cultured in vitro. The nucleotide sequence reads TGCAGTGCCGGTGTGCCGGGGGGAGGCAGCTCCTACAATGAGCAGTTCTTC. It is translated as CSAGVPGGGSSYNEQFF.